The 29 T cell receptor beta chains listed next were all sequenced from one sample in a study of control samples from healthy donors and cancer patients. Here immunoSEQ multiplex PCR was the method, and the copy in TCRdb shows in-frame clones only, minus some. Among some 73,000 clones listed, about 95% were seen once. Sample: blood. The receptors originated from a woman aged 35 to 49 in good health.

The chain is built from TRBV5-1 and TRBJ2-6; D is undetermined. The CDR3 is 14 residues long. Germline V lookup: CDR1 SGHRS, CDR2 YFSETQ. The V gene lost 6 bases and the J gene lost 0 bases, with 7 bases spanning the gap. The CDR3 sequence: CASNSASGANVLTF. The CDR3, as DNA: TGCGCCAGCAACAGCGCCTCTGGGGCCAACGTCCTGACTTTC.

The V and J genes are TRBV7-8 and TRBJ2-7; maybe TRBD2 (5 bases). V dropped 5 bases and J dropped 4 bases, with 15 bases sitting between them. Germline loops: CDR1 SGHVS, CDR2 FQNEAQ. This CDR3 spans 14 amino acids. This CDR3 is CASSGATTRYEQYF. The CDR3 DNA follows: TGTGCCAGCAGCGGCGCTACAACTAGATACGAGCAGTACTTC. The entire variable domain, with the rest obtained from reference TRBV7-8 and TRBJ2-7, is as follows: GAGVSQSPRYKVAKRGQDVALRCDPISGHVSLFWYQQALGQGPEFLTYFQNEAQLDKSGLPSDRFFAERPEGSVSTLKIQRTQQEDSAVYLCASSGATTRYEQYFGPGTRLTVT.

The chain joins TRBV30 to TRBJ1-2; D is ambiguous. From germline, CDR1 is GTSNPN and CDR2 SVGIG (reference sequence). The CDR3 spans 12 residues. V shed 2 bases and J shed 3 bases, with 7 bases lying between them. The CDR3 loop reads CAWSLQYYGYTF. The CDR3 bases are TGTGCCTGGAGTTTACAGTACTATGGCTACACCTTC. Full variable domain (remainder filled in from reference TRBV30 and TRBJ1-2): SQTIHQWPATLVQPVGSPLSLECTVEGTSNPNLYWYRQAAGRGLQLLFYSVGIGQISSEVPQNLSASRPQDRQFILSSKKLLLSDSGFYLCAWSLQYYGYTFGSGTRLTVV.

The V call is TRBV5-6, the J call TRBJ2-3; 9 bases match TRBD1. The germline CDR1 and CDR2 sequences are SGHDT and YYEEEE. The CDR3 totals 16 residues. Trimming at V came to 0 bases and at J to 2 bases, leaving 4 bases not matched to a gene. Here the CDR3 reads CASSLADRGHTDTQYF. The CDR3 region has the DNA TGTGCCAGCAGCTTGGCGGACAGGGGACACACAGATACGCAGTATTTT.

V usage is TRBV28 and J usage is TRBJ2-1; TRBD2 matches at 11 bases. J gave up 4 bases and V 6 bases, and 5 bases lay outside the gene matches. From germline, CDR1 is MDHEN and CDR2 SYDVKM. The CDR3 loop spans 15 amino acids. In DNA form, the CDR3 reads TGTGCCAGCAGAGTAGCGGGGGGGCCATACAATGAGCAGTTCTTC. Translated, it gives CASRVAGGPYNEQFF. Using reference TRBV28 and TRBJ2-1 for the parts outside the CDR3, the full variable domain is DVKVTQSSRYLVKRTGEKVFLECVQDMDHENMFWYRQDPGLGLRLIYFSYDVKMKEKGDIPEGYSVSREKKERFSLILESASTNQTSMYLCASRVAGGPYNEQFFGPGTRLTVL.

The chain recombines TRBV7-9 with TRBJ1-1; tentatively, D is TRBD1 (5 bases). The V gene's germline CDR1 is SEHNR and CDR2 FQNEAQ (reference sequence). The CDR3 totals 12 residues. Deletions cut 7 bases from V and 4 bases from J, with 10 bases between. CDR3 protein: CASTLGGTEAFF. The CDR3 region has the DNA TGTGCCAGCACCCTGGGGGGCACTGAAGCTTTCTTT.

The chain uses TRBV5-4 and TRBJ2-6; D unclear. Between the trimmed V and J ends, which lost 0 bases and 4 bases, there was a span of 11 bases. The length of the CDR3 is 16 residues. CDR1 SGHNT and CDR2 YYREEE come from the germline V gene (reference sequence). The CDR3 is CASSLVLGFGANVLTF. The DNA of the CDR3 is TGTGCCAGCAGCTTGGTGCTGGGTTTCGGGGCCAACGTCCTGACTTTC.

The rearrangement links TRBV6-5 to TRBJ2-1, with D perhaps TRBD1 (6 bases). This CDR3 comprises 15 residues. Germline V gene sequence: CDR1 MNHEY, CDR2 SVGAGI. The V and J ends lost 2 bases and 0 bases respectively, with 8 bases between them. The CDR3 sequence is CASSYATGSYNEQFF. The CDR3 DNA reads TGTGCCAGCAGTTACGCGACAGGCTCCTACAATGAGCAGTTCTTC.

CDR3 in DNA: TGTGCCAGCAGTTTAATGGGGATCCTCACAGATACGCAGTATTTT. As protein: CASSLMGILTDTQYF. The genes are TRBV9 and TRBJ2-3, with D uncertain. CDR1 is SGDLS, CDR2 YYNGEE, per germline. The V and J ends lost 5 bases and 2 bases respectively, with 15 bases between them. The CDR3 has 15 residues. Variable domain in full (rest from reference TRBV9 and TRBJ2-3): DSGVTQTPKHLITATGQRVTLRCSPRSGDLSVYWYQQSLDQGLQFLIQYYNGEERAKGNILERFSAQQFPDLHSELNLSSLELGDSALYFCASSLMGILTDTQYFGPGTRLTVL.

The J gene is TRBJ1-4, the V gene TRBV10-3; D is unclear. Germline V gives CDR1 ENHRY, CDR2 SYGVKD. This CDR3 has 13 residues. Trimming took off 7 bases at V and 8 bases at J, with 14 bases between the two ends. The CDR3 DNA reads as TGTGCCATCACGACCAGTCTGGAAGAAAAACTGTTTTTT. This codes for CAITTSLEEKLFF.

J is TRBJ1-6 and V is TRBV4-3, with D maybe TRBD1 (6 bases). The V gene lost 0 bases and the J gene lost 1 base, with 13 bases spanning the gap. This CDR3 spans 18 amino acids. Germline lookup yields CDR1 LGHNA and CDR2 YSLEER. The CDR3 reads CASSQDPGRGSYNSPLHF. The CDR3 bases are TGCGCCAGCAGCCAAGACCCAGGAAGGGGGTCCTATAATTCACCCCTCCACTTT.

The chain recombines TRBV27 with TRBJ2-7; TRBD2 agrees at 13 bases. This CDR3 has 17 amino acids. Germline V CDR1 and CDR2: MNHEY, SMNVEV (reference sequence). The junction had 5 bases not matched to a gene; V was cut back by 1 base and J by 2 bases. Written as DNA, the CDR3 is TGTGCCAGCAGTTTATTGGGACTAGCGGGGAATCCCTACGAGCAGTACTTC. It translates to CASSLLGLAGNPYEQYF.

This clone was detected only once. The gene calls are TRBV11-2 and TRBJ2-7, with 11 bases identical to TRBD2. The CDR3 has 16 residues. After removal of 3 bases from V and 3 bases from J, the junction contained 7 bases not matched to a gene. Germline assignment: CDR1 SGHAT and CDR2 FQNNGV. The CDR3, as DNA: TGTGCCAGCAGCTTCCCAACTAGCGGGGGCCACTACGAGCAGTACTTC. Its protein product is CASSFPTSGGHYEQYF. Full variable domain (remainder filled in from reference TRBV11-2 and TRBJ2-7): EAGVAQSPRYKIIEKRQSVAFWCNPISGHATLYWYQQILGQGPKLLIQFQNNGVVDDSQLPKDRFSAERLKGVDSTLKIQPAKLEDSAVYLCASSFPTSGGHYEQYFGPGTRLTVT.

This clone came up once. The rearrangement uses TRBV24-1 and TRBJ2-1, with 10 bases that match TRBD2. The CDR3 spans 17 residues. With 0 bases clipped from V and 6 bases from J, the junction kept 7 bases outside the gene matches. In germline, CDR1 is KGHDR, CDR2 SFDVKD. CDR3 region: CATSDLQSGGGPNEQFF. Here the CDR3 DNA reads TGTGCCACCAGTGATTTGCAAAGCGGGGGGGGGCCCAATGAGCAGTTCTTC.

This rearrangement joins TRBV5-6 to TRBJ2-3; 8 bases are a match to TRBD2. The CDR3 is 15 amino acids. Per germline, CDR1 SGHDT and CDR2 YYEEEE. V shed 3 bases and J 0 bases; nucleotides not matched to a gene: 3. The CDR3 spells CASSSTSGSTDTQYF. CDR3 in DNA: TGTGCCAGCAGCTCTACTAGCGGTAGCACAGATACGCAGTATTTT.

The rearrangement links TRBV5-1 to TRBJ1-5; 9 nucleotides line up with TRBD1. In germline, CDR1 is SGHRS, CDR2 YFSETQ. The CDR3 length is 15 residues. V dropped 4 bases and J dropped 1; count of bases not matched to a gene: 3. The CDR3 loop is CASSPTGGSNQPQHF. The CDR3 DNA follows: TGCGCCAGCAGCCCCACAGGGGGCAGCAATCAGCCCCAGCATTTT.

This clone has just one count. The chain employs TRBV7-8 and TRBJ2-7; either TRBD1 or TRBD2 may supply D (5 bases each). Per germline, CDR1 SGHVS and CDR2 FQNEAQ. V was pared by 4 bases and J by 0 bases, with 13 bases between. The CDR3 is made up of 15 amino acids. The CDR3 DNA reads TGTGCCAGCAGCTCCGTGGGGGTAACCTCCTACGAGCAGTACTTC. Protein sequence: CASSSVGVTSYEQYF.

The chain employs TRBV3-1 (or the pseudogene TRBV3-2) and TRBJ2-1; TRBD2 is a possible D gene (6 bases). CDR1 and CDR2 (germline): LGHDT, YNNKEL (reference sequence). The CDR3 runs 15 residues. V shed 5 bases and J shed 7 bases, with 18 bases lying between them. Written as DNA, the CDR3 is TGTGCCAGCAGCGATGACAAGGGAGGACGTAATGAGCAGTTCTTC. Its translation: CASSDDKGGRNEQFF.

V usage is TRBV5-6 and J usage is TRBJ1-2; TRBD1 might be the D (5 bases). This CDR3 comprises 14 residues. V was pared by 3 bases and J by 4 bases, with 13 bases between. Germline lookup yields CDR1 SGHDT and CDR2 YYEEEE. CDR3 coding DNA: TGTGCCAGCAGCTCATCTGGGGGAGGCTATGGCTACACCTTC. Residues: CASSSSGGGYGYTF. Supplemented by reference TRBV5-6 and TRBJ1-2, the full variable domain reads DAGVTQSPTHLIKTRGQQVTLRCSPKSGHDTVSWYQQALGQGPQFIFQYYEEEERQRGNFPDRFSGHQFPNYSSELNVNALLLGDSALYLCASSSSGGGYGYTFGSGTRLTVV.

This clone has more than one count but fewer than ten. CDR3 in DNA: TGTGCCAGCAGCTCGGGACAGGGGCTTAATTCACCCCTCCACTTT. The encoded protein is CASSSGQGLNSPLHF. This chain joins TRBV6-5 and TRBJ1-6, with TRBD1 identical over 10 bases. Per the germline V gene, CDR1 is MNHEY and CDR2 is SVGAGI. The CDR3 is made up of 15 amino acids. Trimming cost V 6 bases and J 6 bases; bases outside gene matches: 5.

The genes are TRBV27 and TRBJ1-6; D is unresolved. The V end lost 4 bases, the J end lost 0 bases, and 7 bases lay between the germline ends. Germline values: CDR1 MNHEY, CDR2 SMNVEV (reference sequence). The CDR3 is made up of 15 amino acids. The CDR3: CASSSLSSYNSPLHF. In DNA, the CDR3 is TGTGCCAGCAGTTCTCTTAGCTCCTATAATTCACCCCTCCACTTT.

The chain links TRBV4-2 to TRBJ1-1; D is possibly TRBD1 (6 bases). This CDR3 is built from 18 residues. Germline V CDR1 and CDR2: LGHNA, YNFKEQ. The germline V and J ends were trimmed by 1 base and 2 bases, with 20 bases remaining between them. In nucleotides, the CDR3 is TGTGCCAGCAGCCAAGCTTCTATGTTAGGGGGTATTAACACTGAAGCTTTCTTT. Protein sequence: CASSQASMLGGINTEAFF.

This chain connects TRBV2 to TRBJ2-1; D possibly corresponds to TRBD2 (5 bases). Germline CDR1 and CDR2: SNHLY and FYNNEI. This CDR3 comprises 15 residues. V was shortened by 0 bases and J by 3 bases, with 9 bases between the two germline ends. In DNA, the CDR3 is TGTGCCAGCAGTGAAGCGGGAGTAGGCTACAATGAGCAGTTCTTC. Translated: CASSEAGVGYNEQFF.

CDR3 in DNA: TGTGCCAGCAGCTGGGGACAGGCGATTTCGGGGAACTATGGCTACACCTTC. Translation gives CASSWGQAISGNYGYTF. This rearrangement joins TRBV14 to TRBJ1-2; 8 bases align to TRBD1. Losses at the gene ends were 5 bases for V and 2 bases for J; bases not matched to a gene: 13. The CDR3 runs 17 residues. Per germline, CDR1 SGHDN and CDR2 FVKESK.

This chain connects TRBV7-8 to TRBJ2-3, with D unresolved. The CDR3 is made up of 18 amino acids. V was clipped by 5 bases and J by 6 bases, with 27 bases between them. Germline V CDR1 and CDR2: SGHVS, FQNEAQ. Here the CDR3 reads CASSPSGSRVYTRDTQYF. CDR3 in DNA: TGTGCCAGCAGCCCGTCGGGCAGTCGGGTCTACACTCGGGATACGCAGTATTTT.

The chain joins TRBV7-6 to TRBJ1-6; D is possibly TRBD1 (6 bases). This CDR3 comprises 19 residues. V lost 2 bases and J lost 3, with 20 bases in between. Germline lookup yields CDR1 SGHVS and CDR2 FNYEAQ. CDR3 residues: CASSLYQPGHQFYNSPLHF. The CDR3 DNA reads TGTGCCAGCAGCTTATACCAGCCGGGACACCAATTCTATAATTCACCCCTCCACTTT.

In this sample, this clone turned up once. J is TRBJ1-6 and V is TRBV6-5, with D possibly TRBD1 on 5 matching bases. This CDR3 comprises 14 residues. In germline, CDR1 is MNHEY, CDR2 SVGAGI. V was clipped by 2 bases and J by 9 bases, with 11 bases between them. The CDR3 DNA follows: TGTGCCAGCAGTTACGGGACTGATGGTTCACCCCTCCACTTT. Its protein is CASSYGTDGSPLHF.

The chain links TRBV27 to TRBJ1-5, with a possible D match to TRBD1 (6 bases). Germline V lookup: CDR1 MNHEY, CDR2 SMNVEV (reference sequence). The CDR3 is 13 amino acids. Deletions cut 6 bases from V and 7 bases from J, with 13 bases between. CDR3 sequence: CASSPPGAQPQHF. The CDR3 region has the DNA TGTGCCAGCAGCCCTCCAGGGGCCCAGCCCCAGCATTTT.

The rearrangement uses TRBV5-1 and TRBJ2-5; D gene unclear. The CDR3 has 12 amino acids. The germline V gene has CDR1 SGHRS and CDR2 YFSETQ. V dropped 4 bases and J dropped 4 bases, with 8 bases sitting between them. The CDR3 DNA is TGCGCCAGCAGCACGACCGGAGAGACCCAGTACTTC. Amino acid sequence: CASSTTGETQYF.